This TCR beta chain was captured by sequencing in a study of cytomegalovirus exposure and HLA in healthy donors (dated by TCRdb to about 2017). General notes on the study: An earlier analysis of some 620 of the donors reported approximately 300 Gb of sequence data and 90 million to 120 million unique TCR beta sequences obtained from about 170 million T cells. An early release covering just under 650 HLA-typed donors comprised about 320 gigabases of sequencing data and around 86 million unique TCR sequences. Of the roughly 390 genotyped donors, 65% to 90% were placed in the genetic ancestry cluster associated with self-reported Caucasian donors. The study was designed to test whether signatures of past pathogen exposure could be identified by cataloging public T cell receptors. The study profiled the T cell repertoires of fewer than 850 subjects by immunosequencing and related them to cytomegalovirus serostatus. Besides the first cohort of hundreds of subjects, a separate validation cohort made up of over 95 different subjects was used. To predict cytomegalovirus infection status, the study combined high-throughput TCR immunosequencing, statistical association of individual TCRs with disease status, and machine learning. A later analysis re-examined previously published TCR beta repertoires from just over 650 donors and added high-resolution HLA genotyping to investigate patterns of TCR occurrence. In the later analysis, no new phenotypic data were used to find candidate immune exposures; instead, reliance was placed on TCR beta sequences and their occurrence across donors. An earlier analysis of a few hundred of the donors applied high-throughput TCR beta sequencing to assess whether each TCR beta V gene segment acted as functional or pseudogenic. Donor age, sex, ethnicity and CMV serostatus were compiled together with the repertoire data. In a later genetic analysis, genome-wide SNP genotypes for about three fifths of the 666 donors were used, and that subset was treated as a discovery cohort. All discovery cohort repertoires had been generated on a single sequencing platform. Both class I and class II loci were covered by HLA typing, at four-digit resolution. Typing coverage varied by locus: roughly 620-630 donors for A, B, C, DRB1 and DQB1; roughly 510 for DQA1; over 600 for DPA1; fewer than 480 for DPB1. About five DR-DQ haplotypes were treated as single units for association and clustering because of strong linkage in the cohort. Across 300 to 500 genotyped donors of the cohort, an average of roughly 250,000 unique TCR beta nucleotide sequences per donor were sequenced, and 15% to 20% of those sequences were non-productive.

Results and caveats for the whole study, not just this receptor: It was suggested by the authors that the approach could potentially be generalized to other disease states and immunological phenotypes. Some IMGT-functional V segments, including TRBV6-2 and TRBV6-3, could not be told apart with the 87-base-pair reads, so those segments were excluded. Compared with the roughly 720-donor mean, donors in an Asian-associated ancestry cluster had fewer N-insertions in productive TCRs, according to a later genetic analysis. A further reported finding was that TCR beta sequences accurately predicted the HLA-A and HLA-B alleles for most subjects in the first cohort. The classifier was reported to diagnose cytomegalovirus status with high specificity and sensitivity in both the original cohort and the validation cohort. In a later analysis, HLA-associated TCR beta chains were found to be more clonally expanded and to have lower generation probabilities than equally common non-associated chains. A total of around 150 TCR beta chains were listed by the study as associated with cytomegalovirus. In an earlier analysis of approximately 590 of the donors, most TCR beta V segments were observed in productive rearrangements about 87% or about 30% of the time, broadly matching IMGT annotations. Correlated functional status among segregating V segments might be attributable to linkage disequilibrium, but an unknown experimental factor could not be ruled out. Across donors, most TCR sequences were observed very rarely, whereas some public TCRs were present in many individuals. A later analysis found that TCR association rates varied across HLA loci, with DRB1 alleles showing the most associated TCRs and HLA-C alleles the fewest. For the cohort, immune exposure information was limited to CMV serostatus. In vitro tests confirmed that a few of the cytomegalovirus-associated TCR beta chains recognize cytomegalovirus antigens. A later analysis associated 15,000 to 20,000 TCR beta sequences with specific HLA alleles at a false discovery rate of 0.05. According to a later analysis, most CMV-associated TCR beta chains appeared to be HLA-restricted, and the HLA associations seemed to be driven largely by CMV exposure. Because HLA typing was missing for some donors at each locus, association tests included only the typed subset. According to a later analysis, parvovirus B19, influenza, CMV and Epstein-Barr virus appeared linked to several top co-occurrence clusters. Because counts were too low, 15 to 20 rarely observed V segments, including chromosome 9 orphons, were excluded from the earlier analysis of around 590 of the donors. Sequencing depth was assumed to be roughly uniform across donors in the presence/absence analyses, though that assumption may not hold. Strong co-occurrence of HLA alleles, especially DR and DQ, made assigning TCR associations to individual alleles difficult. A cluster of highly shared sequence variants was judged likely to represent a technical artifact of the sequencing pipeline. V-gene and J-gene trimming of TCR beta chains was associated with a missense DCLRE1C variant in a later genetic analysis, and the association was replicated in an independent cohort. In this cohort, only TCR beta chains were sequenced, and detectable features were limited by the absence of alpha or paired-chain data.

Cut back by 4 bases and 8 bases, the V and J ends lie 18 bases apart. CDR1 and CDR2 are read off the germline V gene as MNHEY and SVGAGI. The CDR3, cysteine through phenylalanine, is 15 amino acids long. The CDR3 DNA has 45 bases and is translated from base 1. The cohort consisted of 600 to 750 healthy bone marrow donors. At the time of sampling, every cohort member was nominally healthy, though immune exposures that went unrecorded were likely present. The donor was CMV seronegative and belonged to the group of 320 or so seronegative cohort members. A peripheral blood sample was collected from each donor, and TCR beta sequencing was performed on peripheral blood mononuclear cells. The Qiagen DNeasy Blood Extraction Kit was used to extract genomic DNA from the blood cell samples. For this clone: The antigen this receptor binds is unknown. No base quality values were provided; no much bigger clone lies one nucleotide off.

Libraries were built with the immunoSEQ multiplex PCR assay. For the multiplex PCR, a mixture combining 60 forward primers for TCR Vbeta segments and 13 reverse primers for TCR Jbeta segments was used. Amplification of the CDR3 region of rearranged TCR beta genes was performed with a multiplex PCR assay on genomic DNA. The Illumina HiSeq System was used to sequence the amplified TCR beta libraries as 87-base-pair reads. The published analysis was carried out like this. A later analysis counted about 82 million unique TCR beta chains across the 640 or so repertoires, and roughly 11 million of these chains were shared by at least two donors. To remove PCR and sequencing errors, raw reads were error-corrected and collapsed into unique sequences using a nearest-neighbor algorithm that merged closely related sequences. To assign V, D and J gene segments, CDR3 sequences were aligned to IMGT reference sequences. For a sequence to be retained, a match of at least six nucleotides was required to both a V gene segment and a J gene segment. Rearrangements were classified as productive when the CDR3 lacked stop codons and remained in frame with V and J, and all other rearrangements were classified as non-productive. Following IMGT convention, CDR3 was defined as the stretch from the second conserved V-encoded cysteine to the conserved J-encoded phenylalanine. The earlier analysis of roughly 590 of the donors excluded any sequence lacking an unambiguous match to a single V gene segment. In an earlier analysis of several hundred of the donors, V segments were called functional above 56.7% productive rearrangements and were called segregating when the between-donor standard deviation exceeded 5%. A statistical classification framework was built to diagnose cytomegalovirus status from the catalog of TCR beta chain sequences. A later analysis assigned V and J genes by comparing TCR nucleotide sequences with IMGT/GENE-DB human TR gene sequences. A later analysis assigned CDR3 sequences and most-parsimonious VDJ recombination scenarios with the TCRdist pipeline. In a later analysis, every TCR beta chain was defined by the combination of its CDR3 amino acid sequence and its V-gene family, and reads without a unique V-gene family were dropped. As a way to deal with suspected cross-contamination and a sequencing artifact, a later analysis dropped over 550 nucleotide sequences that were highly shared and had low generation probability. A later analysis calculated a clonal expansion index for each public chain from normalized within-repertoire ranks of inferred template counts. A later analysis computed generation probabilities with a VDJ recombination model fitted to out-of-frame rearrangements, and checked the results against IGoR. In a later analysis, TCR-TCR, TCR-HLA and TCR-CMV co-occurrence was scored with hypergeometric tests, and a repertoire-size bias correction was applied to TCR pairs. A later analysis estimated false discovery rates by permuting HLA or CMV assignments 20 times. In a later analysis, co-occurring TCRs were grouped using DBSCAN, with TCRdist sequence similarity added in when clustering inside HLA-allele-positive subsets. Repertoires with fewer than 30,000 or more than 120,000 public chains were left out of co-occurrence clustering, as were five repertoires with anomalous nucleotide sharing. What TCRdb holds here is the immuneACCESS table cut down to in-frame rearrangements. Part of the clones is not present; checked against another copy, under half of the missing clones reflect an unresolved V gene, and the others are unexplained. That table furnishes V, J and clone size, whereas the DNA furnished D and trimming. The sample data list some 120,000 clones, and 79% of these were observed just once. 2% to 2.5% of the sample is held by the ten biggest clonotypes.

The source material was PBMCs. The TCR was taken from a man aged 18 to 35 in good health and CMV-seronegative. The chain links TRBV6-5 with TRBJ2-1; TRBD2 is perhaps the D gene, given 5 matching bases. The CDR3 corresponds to CASSSPFVSGDEQFF. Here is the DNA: TGTGCCAGCAGTTCCCCCTTTGTATCCGGGGATGAGCAGTTCTTC.